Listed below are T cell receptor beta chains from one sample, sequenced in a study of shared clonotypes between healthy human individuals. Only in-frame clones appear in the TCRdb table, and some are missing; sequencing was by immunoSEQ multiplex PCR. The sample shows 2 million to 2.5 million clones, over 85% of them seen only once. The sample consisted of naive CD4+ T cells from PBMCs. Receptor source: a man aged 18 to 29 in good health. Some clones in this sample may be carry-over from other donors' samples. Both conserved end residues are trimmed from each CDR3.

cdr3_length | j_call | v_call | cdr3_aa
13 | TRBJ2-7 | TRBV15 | ATSRGGGGPYEQY
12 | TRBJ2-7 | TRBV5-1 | ASSLVAESAEQY
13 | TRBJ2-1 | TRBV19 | ASQGGYSSYNEQF
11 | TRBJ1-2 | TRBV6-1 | ASRPEGSGGYT
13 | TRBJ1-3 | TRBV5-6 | ASNFRKGTGNTIY
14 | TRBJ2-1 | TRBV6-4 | ASSPFGLAGGNEQF
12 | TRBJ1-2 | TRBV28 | ASSFELGNYGYT
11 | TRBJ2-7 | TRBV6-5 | ASSYSTGPEQY
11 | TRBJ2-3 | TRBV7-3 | ASSRDLTDTQY
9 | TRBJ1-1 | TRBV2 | ASSGYTEAF
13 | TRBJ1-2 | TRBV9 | ASSVYTGGGLRYT
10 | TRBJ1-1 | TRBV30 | AWSTENTEAF
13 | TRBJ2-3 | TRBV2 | ASRDRGLSTDTQY
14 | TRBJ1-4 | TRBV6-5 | ASSYNPRQPNEKLF
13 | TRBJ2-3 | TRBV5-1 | ASSLRTGATDTQY
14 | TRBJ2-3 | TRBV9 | ASSVTAGGAADTQY
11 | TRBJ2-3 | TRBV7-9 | ASSFEFGGTQY
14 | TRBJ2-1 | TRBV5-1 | ASSSLAGAAQYEQF
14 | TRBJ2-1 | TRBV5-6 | ASSLIPPQGNNEQF
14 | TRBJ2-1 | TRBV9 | ASSSGAGGSYNEQF
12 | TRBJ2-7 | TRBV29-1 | SVSRDSTSYEQY
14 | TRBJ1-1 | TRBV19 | ASSIARVFVNTEAF
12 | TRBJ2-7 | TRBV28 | ASSFPSRSYEQY
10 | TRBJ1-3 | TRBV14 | ASSQAGNTIY
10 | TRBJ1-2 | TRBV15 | ASSTGGYGYT
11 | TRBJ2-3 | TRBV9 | ASSVGWTDTQY
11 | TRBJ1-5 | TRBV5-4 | ASSDRKNQPQH
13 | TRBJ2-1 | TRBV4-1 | ASSHGGRGPNEQF
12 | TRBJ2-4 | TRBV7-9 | ASSSGPGRNIQY
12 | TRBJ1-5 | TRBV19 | ASNSRTVGPPQH
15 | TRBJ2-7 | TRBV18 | ASSPPFQDMRSYEQY
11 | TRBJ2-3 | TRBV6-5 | ASRGTVPDTQY
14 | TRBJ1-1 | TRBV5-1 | ASSLEGTQENTEAF
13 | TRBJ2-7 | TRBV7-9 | ASSLGETGYYEQY